The rows below give T cell receptor beta chains drawn from one sample of a study of T cell responses to AZD1222 COVID-19 vaccine. Profiled with immunoSEQ multiplex PCR; TCRdb holds only in-frame clones, not every one. The table includes tens of thousands of clones, around 81% detected once. The specimen comprised peripheral blood, sampled on day 0 of AZD1222 vaccination. The receptors come from an adult in good health. The CDR3 runs from the conserved cysteine through the conserved F or W. Fields, in order: clone size, J gene, D gene, V gene, CDR3 protein, CDR3 DNA. A D gene is named only where the DNA matches it firmly. Part of the rows lack a size; the others show once, few, many or a class for expanded clones.

-,TRBJ2-1,TRBD2,TRBV5-1,CASSSGLAGVYNEQFF,TGCGCCAGCAGCTCGGGACTAGCGGGGGTCTACAATGAGCAGTTCTTC
few,TRBJ2-1,-,TRBV5-4,CASTLGAGRYNEQFF,TGTGCCAGCACCCTAGGGGCGGGAAGGTACAATGAGCAGTTCTTC
-,TRBJ1-5,-,TRBV12-3/TRBV12-4,CASSLPARPQHF,TGTGCCAGCAGTTTACCAGCCCGACCCCAGCATTTT
-,TRBJ1-2,TRBD1,TRBV5-4,CASSVDRVGYTF,TGTGCCAGCAGCGTAGACAGGGTCGGCTACACCTTC
-,TRBJ1-6,-,TRBV6-5,CASSYSPTREPLHF,TGTGCCAGCAGTTACTCACCCACCCGGGAACCCCTCCACTTT
-,TRBJ1-2,-,TRBV18,CASSGPYTYGYTF,TGTGCCAGCTCAGGACCTTACACGTATGGCTACACCTTC
-,TRBJ1-1,-,TRBV29-1,CSVDSYTDEAFF,TGCAGCGTTGATAGTTATACAGATGAAGCTTTCTTT
-,TRBJ2-4,-,TRBV5-1,CASSLELRTDIQYF,TGCGCCAGCAGCTTGGAACTACGGACGGACATTCAGTACTTC
few,TRBJ2-3,-,TRBV13,CASSLGRSAASTDTQYF,TGTGCCAGCAGCTTAGGCCGTAGCGCGGCTAGCACAGATACGCAGTATTTT
-,TRBJ2-1,-,TRBV15,CATRPDFSYNEQFF,TGTGCCACCAGGCCCGATTTTAGCTACAATGAGCAGTTCTTC
-,TRBJ1-5,TRBD1,TRBV19,CASSAWQGGNQPQHF,TGTGCCAGTAGTGCCTGGCAGGGGGGAAATCAGCCCCAGCATTTT
-,TRBJ1-5,-,TRBV2,CASSTGRGSNQPQHF,TGTGCCAGCAGCACAGGGAGAGGTAGCAATCAGCCCCAGCATTTT
-,TRBJ2-7,-,TRBV11-2,CASSLVTSYEQYF,TGTGCCAGCAGCTTAGTCACCTCCTACGAGCAGTACTTC
-,TRBJ1-4,TRBD1,TRBV19,CASSASGGHEKLFF,TGTGCCAGTAGTGCGTCAGGGGGCCATGAAAAACTGTTTTTT
-,TRBJ1-6,-,TRBV4-2,CASSQEFQGLGSPLHF,TGTGCCAGCAGCCAAGAGTTTCAGGGCTTAGGTTCACCCCTCCACTTT
-,TRBJ2-7,-,TRBV21-1,CASRARRNRGPLTSSYEQYF,TGTGCCAGCAGAGCGAGGAGGAACAGGGGGCCCCTTACCAGCTCCTACGAGCAGTACTTC
-,TRBJ1-5,TRBD1,TRBV19,CASNPRQGWDQPQHF,TGTGCCAGTAACCCTCGACAGGGATGGGATCAGCCCCAGCATTTT
-,TRBJ1-4,-,TRBV18,CASSPSRNRATNEKLFF,TGTGCCAGCTCACCTTCCAGAAACAGGGCAACTAATGAAAAACTGTTTTTT
-,TRBJ1-6,-,TRBV7-2,CASSPDSALHF,TGTGCCAGCAGCCCAGACAGCGCCCTCCACTTT
-,TRBJ2-3,-,TRBV5-1,CASSIGVRQESDTQYF,TGCGCCAGCAGCATAGGGGTACGTCAGGAATCAGATACGCAGTATTTT
once,TRBJ2-2,-,TRBV19,CASSIPATNTGELFF,TGTGCCAGTAGCATACCCGCAACGAACACCGGGGAGCTGTTTTTT
-,TRBJ1-6,-,TRBV9,CASSGPTGGDSPLHF,TGTGCCAGCAGCGGGCCGACAGGCGGAGATTCACCCCTCCACTTT
-,TRBJ1-1,-,TRBV14,CASSLTGGAGEAFF,TGTGCCAGCAGCCTAACCGGGGGCGCAGGTGAAGCTTTCTTT
once,TRBJ1-3,-,TRBV6-5,CASRDSSGNTIYF,TGTGCCAGCAGGGACAGCTCTGGAAACACCATATATTTT
-,TRBJ1-2,-,TRBV4-1,CASSQEGRGYGYTF,TGCGCCAGCAGCCAAGAAGGCAGGGGCTATGGCTACACCTTC
few,TRBJ2-7,-,TRBV10-2,CASSASYEQYF,TGCGCCAGCAGTGCCAGCTACGAGCAGTACTTC
-,TRBJ1-2,-,TRBV5-1,CASSLGVMDYGYTF,TGCGCCAGCAGCTTGGGGGTAATGGACTATGGCTACACCTTC
-,TRBJ2-6,-,TRBV7-2,CASSLGSGANVLTF,TGTGCCAGCAGCTTAGGGAGTGGGGCCAACGTCCTGACTTTC
-,TRBJ2-7,TRBD2,TRBV29-1,CSASGGAREQYF,TGCAGCGCTAGCGGGGGGGCGCGAGAGCAGTACTTC
-,TRBJ1-2,TRBD1,TRBV30,CAWDRDLYGYTF,TGTGCCTGGGACAGGGACTTATATGGCTACACCTTC
-,TRBJ1-1,-,TRBV19,CASIARMNTEAFF,TGTGCCAGTATCGCACGGATGAACACTGAAGCTTTCTTT
-,TRBJ1-4,-,TRBV11-2,CASGLAGGSEKLFF,TGTGCCAGCGGACTGGCGGGTGGGAGTGAAAAACTGTTTTTT
-,TRBJ2-7,-,TRBV30,CAWSTPPGRGQSSYEQYF,TGTGCCTGGTCGACGCCCCCAGGCCGGGGGCAAAGCTCCTACGAGCAGTACTTC